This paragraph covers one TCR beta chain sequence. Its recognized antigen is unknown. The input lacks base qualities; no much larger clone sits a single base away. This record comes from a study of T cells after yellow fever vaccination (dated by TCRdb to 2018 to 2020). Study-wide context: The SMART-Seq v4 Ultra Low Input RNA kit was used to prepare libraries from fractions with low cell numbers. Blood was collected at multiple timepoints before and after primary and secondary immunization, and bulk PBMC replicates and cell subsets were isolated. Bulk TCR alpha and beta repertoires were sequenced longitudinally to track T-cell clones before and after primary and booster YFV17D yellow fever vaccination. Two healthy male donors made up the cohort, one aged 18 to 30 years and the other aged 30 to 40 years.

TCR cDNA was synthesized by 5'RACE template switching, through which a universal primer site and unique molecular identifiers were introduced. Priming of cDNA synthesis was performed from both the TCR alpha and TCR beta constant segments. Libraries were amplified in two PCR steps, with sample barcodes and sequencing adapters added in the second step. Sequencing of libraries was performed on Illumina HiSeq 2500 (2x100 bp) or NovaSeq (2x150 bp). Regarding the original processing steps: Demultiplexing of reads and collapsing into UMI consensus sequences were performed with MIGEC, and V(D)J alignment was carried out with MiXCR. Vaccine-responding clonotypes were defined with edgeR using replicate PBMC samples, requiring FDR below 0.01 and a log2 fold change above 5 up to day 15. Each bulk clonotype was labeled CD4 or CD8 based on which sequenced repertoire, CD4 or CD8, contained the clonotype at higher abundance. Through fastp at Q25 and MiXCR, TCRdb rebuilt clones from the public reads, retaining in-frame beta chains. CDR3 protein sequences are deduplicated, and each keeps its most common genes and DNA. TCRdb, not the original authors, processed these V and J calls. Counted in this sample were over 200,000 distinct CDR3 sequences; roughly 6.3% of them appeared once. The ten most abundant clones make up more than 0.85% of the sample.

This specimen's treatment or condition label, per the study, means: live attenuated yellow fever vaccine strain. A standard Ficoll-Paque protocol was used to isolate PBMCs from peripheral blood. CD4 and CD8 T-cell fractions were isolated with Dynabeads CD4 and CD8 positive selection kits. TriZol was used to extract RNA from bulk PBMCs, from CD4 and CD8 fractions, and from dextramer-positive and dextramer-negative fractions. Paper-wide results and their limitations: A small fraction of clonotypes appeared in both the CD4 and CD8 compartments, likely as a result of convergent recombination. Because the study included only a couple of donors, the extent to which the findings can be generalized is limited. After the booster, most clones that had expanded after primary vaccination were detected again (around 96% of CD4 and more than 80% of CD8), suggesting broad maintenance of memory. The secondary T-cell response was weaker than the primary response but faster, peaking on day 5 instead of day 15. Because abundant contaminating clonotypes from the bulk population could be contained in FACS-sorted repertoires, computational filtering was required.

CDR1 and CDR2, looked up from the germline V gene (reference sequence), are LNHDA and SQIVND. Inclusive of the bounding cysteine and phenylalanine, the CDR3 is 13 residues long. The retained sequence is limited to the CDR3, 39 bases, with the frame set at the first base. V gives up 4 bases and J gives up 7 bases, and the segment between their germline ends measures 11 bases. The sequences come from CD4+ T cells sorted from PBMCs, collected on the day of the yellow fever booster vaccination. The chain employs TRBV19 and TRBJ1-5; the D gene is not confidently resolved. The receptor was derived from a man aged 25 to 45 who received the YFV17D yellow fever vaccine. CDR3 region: CASSSGPRQPQHF. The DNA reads TGTGCCAGTAGTAGCGGCCCCCGGCAGCCCCAGCATTTT. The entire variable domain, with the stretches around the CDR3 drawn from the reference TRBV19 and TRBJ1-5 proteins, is DGGITQSPKYLFRKEGQNVTLSCEQNLNHDAMYWYRQDPGQGLRLIYYSQIVNDFQKGDIAEGYSVSREKKESFPLTVTSAQKNPTAFYLCASSSGPRQPQHFGDGTRLSIL.